This TCR beta chain was captured in a study of blood T cell repertoires in COVID-19. The wider study: The United States, Italy and Spain supplied acute and convalescent COVID-19 samples. T cells, B-cell-depleted T cells, or PBMCs provided the cDNA or gDNA that served as material.

Methods used by the authors: Reference gene primers were amplified, and this amplification served to estimate nucleated cell counts. Using immunoSEQ multiplex PCR, the repertoire was profiled, and TCRdb retains in-frame clones only, with some absent. Clone size and V and J calls were adopted from that table, with D and trimming inferred from the DNA. The data show roughly 100,000 clones, 85% to 90% seen once. CDR1 and CDR2 (germline): SGHTA, FQGNSA. V was pared by 2 bases and J by 3 bases, with 11 bases between. The CDR3 has 15 residues. This TCR came from a human donor in a cohort sampled during active COVID-19. The genes are TRBV7-2 and TRBJ1-5; a weak D match, TRBD1 (6 bases). The specimen sequenced was peripheral blood. Here the CDR3 reads CASSLKTGPNQPQHF. CDR3 DNA: TGTGCCAGCAGCTTAAAGACAGGCCCCAATCAGCCCCAGCATTTT.